Listed below are T cell receptor beta chains from one sample, sequenced in a study of Graves' ophthalmopathy and Graves' hyperthyroidism. MiXCR, applied by TCRdb to the multiplex PCR reads, yields one record per CDR3 protein. The sample consists of 400,000 to 450,000 distinct CDR3 sequences, about 21% of them appearing once. The specimen was peripheral blood. These receptors all come from a woman younger than 35 with stable Graves' hyperthyroidism. The CDR3 runs from the conserved cysteine through the conserved F or W. D genes are given only for firm matches. Clone size is given for some rows only: seen once, a few or many times, or a class if the clone is expanded.

d_gene | j_gene | v_gene | abundance | CDR3nt | CDR3aa
- | TRBJ1-5 | TRBV6-2/TRBV6-3 | few | TGTGCCAGCAGCACTGGACGGACTAGCAATCAGCCCCAGCATTTT | CASSTGRTSNQPQHF
TRBD2 | TRBJ2-7 | TRBV20-1 | many | TGCAGTGCTCTACCGGGACTAGCGGGAACTAGCTCCTACGAGCAGTACTTC | CSALPGLAGTSSYEQYF
TRBD2 | TRBJ2-7 | TRBV2 | many | TGTGCCAGCAGCCCGGGACTAGCGAGATCCTACGAGCAGTACTTC | CASSPGLARSYEQYF
TRBD1 | TRBJ1-2 | TRBV7-2 | many | TGTGCCAGCAGCCCATCTGGGACAGGGAGTGGCTATGGCTACACCTTC | CASSPSGTGSGYGYTF
- | TRBJ2-7 | TRBV19 | many | TGTGCCAGTAGTATGCGACCACCGTTCTACGAGCAGTACTTC | CASSMRPPFYEQYF
- | TRBJ1-5 | TRBV28 | - | TGTGCCAGCAGTCCCGTGGGGCAGGGCAATCAGCCCCAGCATTTT | CASSPVGQGNQPQHF
- | TRBJ1-2 | TRBV28 | many | TGTGCCAGCACGCAGTCGGGTTTTGGCTACACCTTC | CASTQSGFGYTF
TRBD1 | TRBJ2-7 | TRBV6-5 | many | TGTGCCAGCACCAACCAGGGACAGGGGACTAAGCAGTACTTC | CASTNQGQGTKQYF
TRBD1 | TRBJ1-1 | TRBV10-2 | - | TGTGTCTGCAGTGAGTCACCCGTGACAGGGAATGCGGAAGCTTTCTTT | CVCSESPVTGNAEAFF
- | TRBJ2-5 | TRBV27 | - | TGTGCCAGCAGCCCCATTTCTGGACATCCCCAAGAGACCCAGTACTTC | CASSPISGHPQETQYF
- | TRBJ2-2 | TRBV19 | many | TGTGCCAGTAGCTCGGGGCGAGTCACCGGGGAGCTGTTTTTT | CASSSGRVTGELFF
TRBD2 | TRBJ2-7 | TRBV27 | few | TGTGCCAGCAGACCCCGGGGGGTAACCTACGAGCAGTACTTC | CASRPRGVTYEQYF
TRBD1 | TRBJ1-2 | TRBV12-3/TRBV12-4 | many | TGTGCCAGCAGTCCCAAGACAGGGGGCGCGACTGGCTACACCTTC | CASSPKTGGATGYTF
- | TRBJ2-2 | TRBV7-8 | many | TGTGCCAGCAGCTTAAGGGTGGCGGCGAACACCGGGGAGCTGTTTTTT | CASSLRVAANTGELFF
- | TRBJ1-2 | TRBV25-1 | - | TGTGCCAGCAGTGAATTGGGGGTTGAGAGCTATGGCTACACCTTC | CASSELGVESYGYTF